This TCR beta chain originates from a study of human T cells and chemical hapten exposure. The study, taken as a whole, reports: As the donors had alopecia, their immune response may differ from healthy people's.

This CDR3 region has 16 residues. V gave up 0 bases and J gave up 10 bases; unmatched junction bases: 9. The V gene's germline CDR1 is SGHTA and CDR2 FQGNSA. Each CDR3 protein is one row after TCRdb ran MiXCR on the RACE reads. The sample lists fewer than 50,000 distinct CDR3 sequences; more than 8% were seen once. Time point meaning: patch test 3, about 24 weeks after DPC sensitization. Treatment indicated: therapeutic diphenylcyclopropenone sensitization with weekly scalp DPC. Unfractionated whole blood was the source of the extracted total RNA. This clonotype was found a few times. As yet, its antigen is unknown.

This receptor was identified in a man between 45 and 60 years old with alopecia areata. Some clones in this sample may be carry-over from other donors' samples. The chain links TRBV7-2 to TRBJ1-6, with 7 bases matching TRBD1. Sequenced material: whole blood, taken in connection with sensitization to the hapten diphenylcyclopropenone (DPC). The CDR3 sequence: CASSLAGPGGGSPLHF. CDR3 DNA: TGTGCCAGCAGCTTAGCGGGACCAGGGGGGGGATCACCCCTCCACTTT.